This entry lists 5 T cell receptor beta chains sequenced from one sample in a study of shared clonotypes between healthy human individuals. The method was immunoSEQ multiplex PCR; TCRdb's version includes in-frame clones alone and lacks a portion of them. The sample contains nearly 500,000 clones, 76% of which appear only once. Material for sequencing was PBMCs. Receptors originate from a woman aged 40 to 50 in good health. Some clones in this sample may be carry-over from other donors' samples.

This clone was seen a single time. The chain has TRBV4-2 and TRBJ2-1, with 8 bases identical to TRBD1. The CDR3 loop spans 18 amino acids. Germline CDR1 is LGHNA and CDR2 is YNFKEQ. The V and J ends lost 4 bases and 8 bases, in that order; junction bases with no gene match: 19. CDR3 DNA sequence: TGTGCCAGCAGCCGCTCGGTACAGGGGGGTTTAGATGGCTATGAGCAGTTCTTC. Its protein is CASSRSVQGGLDGYEQFF.

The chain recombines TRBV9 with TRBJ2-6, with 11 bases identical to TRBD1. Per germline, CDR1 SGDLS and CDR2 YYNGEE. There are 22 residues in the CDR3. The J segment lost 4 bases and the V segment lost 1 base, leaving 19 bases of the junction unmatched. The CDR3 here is CASSVQGPQPGQGGPGANVLTF. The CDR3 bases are TGTGCCAGCAGCGTACAAGGGCCTCAACCGGGACAGGGGGGTCCAGGGGCCAACGTCCTGACTTTC.

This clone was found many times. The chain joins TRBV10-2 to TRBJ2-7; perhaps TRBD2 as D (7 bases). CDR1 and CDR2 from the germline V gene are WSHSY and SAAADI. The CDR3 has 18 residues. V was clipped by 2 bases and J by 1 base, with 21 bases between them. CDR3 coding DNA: TGCGCCAGCAGTGAGGGGGGGCCGGGGCTAGCGGATTCCTACGAGCAGTACTTC. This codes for CASSEGGPGLADSYEQYF.

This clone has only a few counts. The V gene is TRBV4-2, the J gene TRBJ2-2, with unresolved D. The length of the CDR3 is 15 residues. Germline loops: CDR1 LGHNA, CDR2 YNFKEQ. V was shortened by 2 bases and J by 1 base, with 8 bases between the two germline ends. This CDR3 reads CASSQWSQNTGELFF. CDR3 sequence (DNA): TGTGCCAGCAGCCAATGGTCGCAGAACACCGGGGAGCTGTTTTTT.

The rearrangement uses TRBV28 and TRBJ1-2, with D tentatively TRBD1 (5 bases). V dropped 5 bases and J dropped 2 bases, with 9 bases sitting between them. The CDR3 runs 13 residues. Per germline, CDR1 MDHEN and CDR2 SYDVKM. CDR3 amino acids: CASSPAGNYGYTF. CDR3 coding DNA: TGTGCCAGCAGTCCGGCAGGGAACTATGGCTACACCTTC.